Following are 25 T cell receptor beta chains from one sample sequenced in a study of blood T cell repertoires in COVID-19. Sequencing used immunoSEQ multiplex PCR; TCRdb keeps in-frame clones, though not all of them. The data hold about 270,000 clones, with around 90% observed a single time. Source material: PBMCs or T cells enriched from blood (not recorded which). Source of these receptors: a man in his forties or fifties who had been exposed to COVID-19.

The chain is built from TRBV19 and TRBJ1-1; D is uncertain. Trimming left V 1 base short and J 0 bases short, with 6 bases between. Germline V gives CDR1 LNHDA, CDR2 SQIVND (reference sequence). CDR3 length equals 14 residues. The CDR3 nucleotides are TGTGCCAGTAGTATAGCGGGGTTGAACACTGAAGCTTTCTTT. Its protein is CASSIAGLNTEAFF.

The chain links TRBV19 to TRBJ1-5; D remains ambiguous. V lost 8 bases and J lost 9, with 17 bases in between. From germline, CDR1 is LNHDA and CDR2 SQIVND (reference sequence). This CDR3 is built from 13 residues. This chain's CDR3 is CASRTYVLGPQHF. CDR3 nucleotide sequence: TGTGCCAGTCGGACTTATGTTTTGGGGCCCCAGCATTTT.

The rearrangement links TRBV30 to TRBJ2-7, with 15 nucleotides matching TRBD2. The CDR3 extends over 17 amino acids. Trimming took 4 bases from V and 2 from J; bases not matched to a gene: 9. CDR1 is GTSNPN and CDR2 is SVGIG in the germline V gene (reference sequence). CDR3 bases: TGTGCCTGGACGGACTCAGGACTAGCGGGAGGGACCTACGAGCAGTACTTC. It specifies CAWTDSGLAGGTYEQYF.

V is TRBV27 and J is TRBJ2-7; D is possibly TRBD1 (5 bases). V shed 3 bases and J shed 3 bases, with 9 bases lying between them. CDR1 and CDR2 (germline): MNHEY, SMNVEV (reference sequence). The CDR3 spans 13 residues. CDR3: CASSLGRVYEQYF. CDR3 nucleotide sequence: TGTGCCAGCAGTTTGGGCAGGGTCTACGAGCAGTACTTC.

V is TRBV5-1 and J is TRBJ1-4; D uncertain. The CDR3 loop spans 14 amino acids. The ends were cut back, 5 bases at V and 7 bases at J, with 15 bases in the middle. Germline assignment: CDR1 SGHRS and CDR2 YFSETQ. CDR3 bases: TGCGCCAGCAGAGAGGACTTAGGGATTGAAAAACTGTTTTTT. Protein: CASREDLGIEKLFF.

The chain combines TRBV13 with TRBJ2-1; 10 positions agree with TRBD2. The CDR3 has 16 amino acids. Germline V gene sequence: CDR1 PRHDT, CDR2 FYEKMQ (reference sequence). Trimming removed 0 bases from V and 8 bases from J; junction bases left unmatched: 7. CDR3 DNA sequence: TGTGCCAGCAGCTTAGGACTAGCGGGAATTGCACATGAGCAGTTCTTC. It encodes CASSLGLAGIAHEQFF.

The chain links TRBV19 to TRBJ2-7, with a possible D match to TRBD2 (6 bases). CDR1 is LNHDA, CDR2 SQIVND, per germline (reference sequence). Trimming removed 1 base from V and 11 bases from J, with 9 bases in between. The CDR3 spans 11 residues. The CDR3 is CASSIAGVKYF. The DNA of the CDR3 is TGTGCCAGTAGTATAGCGGGAGTCAAGTACTTC. Using reference TRBV19 and TRBJ2-7 for the parts outside the CDR3, the full variable domain is DGGITQSPKYLFRKEGQNVTLSCEQNLNHDAMYWYRQDPGQGLRLIYYSQIVNDFQKGDIAEGYSVSREKKESFPLTVTSAQKNPTAFYLCASSIAGVKYFGPGTRLTVT.

This clone was counted only a few times. The genes are TRBV7-2 and TRBJ1-5; TRBD1 aligns across 8 bases. The junction had 7 bases not matched to a gene; V was cut back by 0 bases and J by 6 bases. Germline CDR1 is SGHTA and CDR2 is FQGNSA. The CDR3 length is 16 residues. This CDR3 reads CASSLASQGTGQPQHF. DNA of the CDR3: TGTGCCAGCAGCTTAGCGTCACAGGGGACAGGTCAGCCCCAGCATTTT.

Here the CDR3 DNA reads TGTGCCAGCTCCCAAGGGACAGGGAACGATTACGAGCAGTACTTC. Translation gives CASSQGTGNDYEQYF. This rearrangement joins TRBV18 to TRBJ2-7; 9 bases line up with TRBD1. Trimming took 6 bases from V and 4 from J; bases not matched to a gene: 10. Germline CDR1 KGHSH, CDR2 LQKENI. CDR3 size: 15 residues.

The CDR3 loop reads CASSSFEGQDTQYF. CDR3 DNA: TGTGCCAGCAGTTCTTTTGAGGGCCAAGATACGCAGTATTTT. The V and J genes are TRBV7-3 and TRBJ2-3; a possible D gene is TRBD2 (5 bases). This CDR3 spans 14 amino acids. Trimming shortened V by 6 bases and J by 5 bases, and 15 bases separated the two germline ends. Germline CDR1 and CDR2: SGHTA and FQGTGA.

This sequence joins TRBV6-5 and TRBJ2-1, with TRBD2 matching over 12 bases. The trim removed 10 bases at V and 8 bases at J, leaving 6 bases unmatched. The CDR3 has 13 residues. The germline CDR1 and CDR2 sequences are MNHEY and SVGAGI. The CDR3 here is CATLTSGSYEQFF. CDR3 nucleotide sequence: TGTGCCACTCTGACTAGCGGGAGTTATGAGCAGTTCTTC.

The J gene is TRBJ2-5, the V gene TRBV18, with D perhaps TRBD1 (5 bases). The length of the CDR3 is 15 residues. V was clipped by 5 bases and J by 3 bases, with 16 bases between them. CDR1 and CDR2 (germline): KGHSH, LQKENI. In nucleotides, the CDR3 is TGTGCCAGCTCATTCTCAGGGCATCGGAAAGAGACCCAGTACTTC. Its protein product is CASSFSGHRKETQYF.

The rearrangement joins TRBV19 to TRBJ2-4; D might be TRBD1 (7 bases). V shed 9 bases and J shed 7 bases, with 16 bases lying between them. The CDR3 spans 13 residues. Looked up from germline, CDR1 is LNHDA and CDR2 is SQIVND (reference sequence). CDR3 amino acids: CASLRQGGNIQYF. The CDR3 DNA reads as TGTGCCAGCCTGAGACAGGGAGGCAACATTCAGTACTTC.

The chain links TRBV7-2 to TRBJ1-5; D not certain. V was pared by 2 bases and J by 7 bases, with 12 bases between. Germline V gene lookup returns CDR1 SGHTA and CDR2 FQGNSA. This CDR3 spans 14 amino acids. The CDR3 sequence: CASSLSKSRQPQHF. The DNA of the CDR3 is TGTGCCAGCAGCTTATCAAAATCGCGGCAGCCCCAGCATTTT.

The chain has TRBV12-5 and TRBJ1-4; weak D call: TRBD1 (6 bases). Germline V lookup: CDR1 LGHNT, CDR2 FRNRAP. The CDR3 contains 15 residues. Trimming removed 2 bases at V and 5 bases at J, with 12 bases between. The CDR3 nucleotides are TGTGCTAGTGGTTTGACCGGACAGAGGAATGAAAAACTGTTTTTT. This encodes CASGLTGQRNEKLFF.

The chain has TRBV19 and TRBJ1-5; a weak D match, TRBD1 (5 bases). This CDR3 region has 15 residues. Deletions cut 5 bases from V and 0 bases from J, with 11 bases between. Germline-derived CDR1 and CDR2 are LNHDA and SQIVND (reference sequence). The CDR3 coding sequence is TGTGCCAGTAGTGCCCGACAGAGTAGCAATCAGCCCCAGCATTTT. The encoded protein is CASSARQSSNQPQHF.

This chain connects TRBV27 to TRBJ1-5; TRBD1 matches at 8 bases. This CDR3 has 14 residues. CDR1 is MNHEY and CDR2 is SMNVEV in the germline V gene (reference sequence). Trimming cost V 3 bases and J 3 bases; bases outside gene matches: 1. CDR3 protein: CASSLGQVNQPQHF. Written as DNA, the CDR3 is TGTGCCAGCAGTTTGGGACAGGTCAATCAGCCCCAGCATTTT.

The chain uses TRBV11-3 and TRBJ1-4; D is perhaps TRBD1 (6 bases). Germline CDR1 SGHNT, CDR2 YENEEA. With 2 bases removed from V and 10 bases from J, the gap between germline ends came to 20 bases. The CDR3 is 16 residues long. This chain's CDR3 is CASSLSFSGAIGKLFF. CDR3 nucleotides: TGTGCCAGCAGCTTATCGTTTTCAGGGGCTATCGGAAAACTGTTTTTT.

V gene TRBV7-9 combines with J gene TRBJ2-1, with TRBD2 identical over 12 bases. The CDR3 is 14 residues long. Trimming at V came to 6 bases and at J to 9 bases, leaving 6 bases not matched to a gene. From germline, CDR1 is SEHNR and CDR2 FQNEAQ (reference sequence). CDR3 bases: TGTGCCAGCAGTCTAGCGGGAGGGCTTGGTGAGCAGTTCTTC. Its protein is CASSLAGGLGEQFF.

V is TRBV30 and J is TRBJ2-2; 11 bases line up with TRBD1. V gave up 3 bases and J gave up 6 bases; unmatched junction bases: 3. CDR3 length: 14 amino acids. Per the germline V gene, CDR1 is GTSNPN and CDR2 is SVGIG (reference sequence). The CDR3 bases are TGTGCCTGGAGGGACAGGGGGCCGGCCGGGGAGCTGTTTTTT. It specifies CAWRDRGPAGELFF.

V usage is TRBV20-1 and J usage is TRBJ1-5, with 7 bases aligning to TRBD1. CDR1 and CDR2 (germline): DFQATT, SNEGSKA (reference sequence). The CDR3 has 15 residues. The V and J ends lost 3 bases and 0 bases, in that order; junction bases with no gene match: 5. In DNA, the CDR3 is TGCAGTGCTAGTGGGACAGCGGATAGCAATCAGCCCCAGCATTTT. Its translation is CSASGTADSNQPQHF.

The chain employs TRBV21-1 and TRBJ2-2; TRBD2 is the table's D call, not checked against the DNA. TRBV21-1 is marked as a pseudogene. The length of the CDR3 is 17 residues. The CDR3 nucleotides are TGTGCCAGCAGCAAAGGGGCGGCGGGAGGGCCCAAGGGGGAGCTGTTTTTT. Encoded protein: CASSKGAAGGPKGELFF.

The chain recombines TRBV7-2 with TRBJ2-1; 16 bases are shared with TRBD2. In germline, CDR1 is SGHTA, CDR2 FQGNSA. This CDR3 is 15 amino acids long. V dropped 5 bases and J dropped 7; count of bases not matched to a gene: 2. The CDR3 DNA is TGTGCCAGCAGCAGGGGACTAGCGGGAGGGAATGAGCAGTTCTTC. Translated: CASSRGLAGGNEQFF.

The chain combines TRBV19 with TRBJ2-2, with a weak D call TRBD2 (6 bases). The length of the CDR3 is 15 residues. Germline values: CDR1 LNHDA, CDR2 SQIVND (reference sequence). With 6 bases removed from V and 0 bases from J, the gap between germline ends came to 11 bases. The CDR3 sequence is CASSHGGANTGELFF. Written as DNA, the CDR3 is TGTGCCAGTAGCCACGGGGGAGCGAACACCGGGGAGCTGTTTTTT.

DNA of the CDR3: TGTGCCAGCAGCTTAGAAGTTACCCAGGATACCTACGAGCAGTACTTC. Translation: CASSLEVTQDTYEQYF. This chain connects TRBV11-3 to TRBJ2-7; D is unresolved. Looked up from germline, CDR1 is SGHNT and CDR2 is YENEEA. The CDR3 spans 16 residues. The V gene lost 0 bases and the J gene lost 2 bases, with 14 bases spanning the gap.